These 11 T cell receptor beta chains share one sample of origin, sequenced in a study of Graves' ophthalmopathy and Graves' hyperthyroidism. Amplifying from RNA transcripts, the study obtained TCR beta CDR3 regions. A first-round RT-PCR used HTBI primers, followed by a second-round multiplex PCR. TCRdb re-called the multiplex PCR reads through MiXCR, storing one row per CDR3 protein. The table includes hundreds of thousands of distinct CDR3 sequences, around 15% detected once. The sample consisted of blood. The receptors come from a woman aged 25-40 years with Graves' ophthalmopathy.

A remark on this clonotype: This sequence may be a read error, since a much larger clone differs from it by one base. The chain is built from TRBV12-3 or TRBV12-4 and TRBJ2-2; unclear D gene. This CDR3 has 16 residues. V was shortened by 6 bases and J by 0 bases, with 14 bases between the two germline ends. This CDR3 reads CASRTLHGSNTGELFF. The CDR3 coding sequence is TGTGCCAGCAGAACCTTACACGGGTCGAACACCGGGGAGCTGTTTTTT.

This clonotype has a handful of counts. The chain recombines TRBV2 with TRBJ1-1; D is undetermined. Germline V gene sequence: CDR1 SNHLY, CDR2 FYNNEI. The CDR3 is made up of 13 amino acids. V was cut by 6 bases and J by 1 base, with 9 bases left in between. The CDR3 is CASRWNRNTEAFF. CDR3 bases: TGTGCCAGCAGGTGGAACAGGAACACTGAAGCTTTCTTT.

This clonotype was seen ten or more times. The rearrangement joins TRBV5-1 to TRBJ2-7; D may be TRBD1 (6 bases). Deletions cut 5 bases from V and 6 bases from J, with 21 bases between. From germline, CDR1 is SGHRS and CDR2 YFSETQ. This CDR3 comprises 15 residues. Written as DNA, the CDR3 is TGCGCCAGCAGTTCGTTGAGGGGGAGTTTGTCCGAGCAGTACTTC. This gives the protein CASSSLRGSLSEQYF.

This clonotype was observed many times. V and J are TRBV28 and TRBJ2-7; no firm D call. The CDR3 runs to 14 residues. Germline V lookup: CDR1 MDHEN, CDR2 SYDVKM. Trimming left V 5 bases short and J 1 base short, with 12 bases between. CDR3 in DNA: TGTGCCAGCAGTCCGCACACAAATTCCTACGAGCAGTACTTC. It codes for CASSPHTNSYEQYF. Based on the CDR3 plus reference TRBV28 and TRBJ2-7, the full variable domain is DVKVTQSSRYLVKRTGEKVFLECVQDMDHENMFWYRQDPGLGLRLIYFSYDVKMKEKGDIPEGYSVSREKKERFSLILESASTNQTSMYLCASSPHTNSYEQYFGPGTRLTVT.

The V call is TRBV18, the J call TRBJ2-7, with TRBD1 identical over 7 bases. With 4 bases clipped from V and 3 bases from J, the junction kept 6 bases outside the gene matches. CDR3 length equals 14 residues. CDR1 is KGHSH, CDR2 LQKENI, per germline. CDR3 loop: CASSQGAKFYEQYF. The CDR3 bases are TGTGCCAGCTCACAGGGGGCGAAGTTCTACGAGCAGTACTTC.

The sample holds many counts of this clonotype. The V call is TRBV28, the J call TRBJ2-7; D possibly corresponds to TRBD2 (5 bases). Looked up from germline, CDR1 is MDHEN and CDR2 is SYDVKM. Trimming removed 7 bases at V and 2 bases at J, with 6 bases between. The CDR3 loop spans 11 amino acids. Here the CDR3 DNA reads TGTGCCAGCAAAGCGGCCTACGAGCAGTACTTC. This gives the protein CASKAAYEQYF.

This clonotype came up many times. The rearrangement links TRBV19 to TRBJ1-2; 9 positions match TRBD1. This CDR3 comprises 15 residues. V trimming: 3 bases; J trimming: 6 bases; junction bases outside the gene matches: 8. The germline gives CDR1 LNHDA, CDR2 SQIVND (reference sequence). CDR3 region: CASSIYGTGTHGYTF. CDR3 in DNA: TGTGCCAGTAGTATTTACGGGACAGGGACCCATGGCTACACCTTC. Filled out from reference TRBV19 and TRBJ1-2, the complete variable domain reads DGGITQSPKYLFRKEGQNVTLSCEQNLNHDAMYWYRQDPGQGLRLIYYSQIVNDFQKGDIAEGYSVSREKKESFPLTVTSAQKNPTAFYLCASSIYGTGTHGYTFGSGTRLTVV.

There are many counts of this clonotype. CDR3: CASSLRGFGYEQYF. CDR3 bases: TGTGCCAGCAGTTTACGGGGGTTCGGGTACGAGCAGTACTTC. The gene calls are TRBV12-3 or TRBV12-4 and TRBJ2-7, with D perhaps TRBD2 (6 bases). Trimming removed 2 bases from V and 4 bases from J, with 12 bases in between. CDR3 size: 14 residues.

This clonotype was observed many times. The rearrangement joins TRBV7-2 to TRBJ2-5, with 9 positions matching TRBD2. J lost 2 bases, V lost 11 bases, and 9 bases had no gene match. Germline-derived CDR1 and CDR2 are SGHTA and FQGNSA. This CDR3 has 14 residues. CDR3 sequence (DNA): TGTGCCTCCAAGGCTAGCGGGATACAAGAGACCCAGTACTTC. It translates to CASKASGIQETQYF.

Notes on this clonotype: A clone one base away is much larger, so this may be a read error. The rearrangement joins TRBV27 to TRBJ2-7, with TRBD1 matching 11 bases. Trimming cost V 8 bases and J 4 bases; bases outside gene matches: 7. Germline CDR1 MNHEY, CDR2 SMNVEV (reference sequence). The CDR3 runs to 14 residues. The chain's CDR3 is CASCSGQGVYEQYF. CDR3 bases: TGTGCCAGCTGTTCGGGACAGGGGGTATACGAGCAGTACTTC.

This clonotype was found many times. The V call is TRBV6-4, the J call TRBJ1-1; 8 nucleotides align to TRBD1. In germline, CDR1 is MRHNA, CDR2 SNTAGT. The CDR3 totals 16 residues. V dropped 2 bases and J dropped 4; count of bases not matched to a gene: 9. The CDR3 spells CASSDPCYRGSTEAFF. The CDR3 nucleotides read TGTGCCAGCAGTGACCCCTGCTACAGGGGGTCCACTGAAGCTTTCTTT.